The 12 T cell receptor beta chains presented below share a single source sample, sequenced in a study of T cell responses to AZD1222 COVID-19 vaccine. The protocol was immunoSEQ multiplex PCR, while the TCRdb copy is restricted to in-frame clones and leaves out a portion. The sample shows about 92,000 clones, roughly nine tenths of them seen only once. The input for sequencing was peripheral blood, taken on day 0 of AZD1222 vaccination. The receptors originated from an adult in good health.

The chain has TRBV4-3 and TRBJ1-5; D is ambiguous. The CDR3 extends over 15 amino acids. From germline, CDR1 is LGHNA and CDR2 YSLEER. Between the trimmed V and J ends, which lost 0 bases and 7 bases, there was a span of 13 bases. Here the CDR3 reads CASSQDGQVGQPQHF. For the CDR3, the DNA is TGCGCCAGCAGCCAAGATGGGCAGGTGGGGCAGCCCCAGCATTTT.

CDR3 DNA: TGTGCCAGCAGTTTAACAGGGGGCGATGGCTACACCTTC. This sequence encodes CASSLTGGDGYTF. This rearrangement joins TRBV28 to TRBJ1-2; TRBD1 aligns across 9 bases. In germline, CDR1 is MDHEN, CDR2 SYDVKM. Unmatched junction bases numbered 1, after V lost 2 bases and J lost 6 bases. This CDR3 region has 13 residues.

The chain uses TRBV18 and TRBJ2-7, with TRBD1 matching 8 bases. V shed 0 bases, J shed 5 bases, and the junction held 3 bases outside the gene matches. CDR3 length: 14 amino acids. CDR1 and CDR2 from the germline V gene are KGHSH and LQKENI. CDR3 protein: CASSPPDRAHEQYF. The CDR3 DNA reads TGTGCCAGCTCACCACCGGACAGGGCCCACGAGCAGTACTTC.

The chain carries TRBV19 and TRBJ1-1; 8 nucleotides align to TRBD1. CDR1 and CDR2 (germline): LNHDA, SQIVND (reference sequence). With V trimmed by 7 bases and J by 3 bases, 4 bases remained unmatched. The CDR3 runs 13 residues. The CDR3 DNA reads TGTGCCAGTACCAGACAGGGGTACACTGAAGCTTTCTTT. Translation: CASTRQGYTEAFF. Together with reference TRBV19 and TRBJ1-1, the CDR3 gives the full variable domain: DGGITQSPKYLFRKEGQNVTLSCEQNLNHDAMYWYRQDPGQGLRLIYYSQIVNDFQKGDIAEGYSVSREKKESFPLTVTSAQKNPTAFYLCASTRQGYTEAFFGQGTRLTVV.

V is TRBV2 and J is TRBJ1-6; D is possibly TRBD1 (5 bases). This CDR3 is built from 14 residues. Trimming pared 4 bases from V and 7 bases from J, leaving 11 bases between. Germline lookup yields CDR1 SNHLY and CDR2 FYNNEI. In DNA form, the CDR3 reads TGTGCCAGCAGTGTCTCCGGGGGGAATTCACCCCTCCACTTT. It yields the protein CASSVSGGNSPLHF. Filled out from reference TRBV2 and TRBJ1-6, the complete variable domain reads EPEVTQTPSHQVTQMGQEVILRCVPISNHLYFYWYRQILGQKVEFLVSFYNNEISEKSEIFDDQFSVERPDGSNFTLKIRSTKLEDSAMYFCASSVSGGNSPLHFGNGTRLTVT.

The sample holds one count of this clone. The CDR3 DNA follows: TGTGCCAGCAGTCCACGACAGGGCTTGATTCTTACTGAAGCTTTCTTT. Its protein is CASSPRQGLILTEAFF. The genes are TRBV28 and TRBJ1-1, with 7 bases aligning to TRBD1. The V gene end was trimmed by 5 bases and the J gene end by 5 bases; junction bases not matched to a gene: 14. Germline V gives CDR1 MDHEN, CDR2 SYDVKM. This CDR3 region has 16 residues.

This sequence joins TRBV10-2 and TRBJ2-7; D might be TRBD1 (6 bases). Germline V gene data show CDR1 as WSHSY and CDR2 as SAAADI. Deletions cut 3 bases from V and 6 bases from J, with 9 bases between. The length of the CDR3 is 12 residues. DNA of the CDR3: TGCGCCAGCAGTGAAGGACAGCCCGAGCAGTACTTC. Translating it yields CASSEGQPEQYF.

In its sample, this clone was seen once. This chain uses TRBV9 with TRBJ1-1; 12 positions match TRBD1. The CDR3 sequence is 14 residues long. V was pared by 2 bases and J by 8 bases, with 4 bases of the junction left unmatched. Germline-derived CDR1 and CDR2 are SGDLS and YYNGEE. The CDR3 is CASSVGTGGVEAFF. The DNA of the CDR3 is TGTGCCAGCAGCGTCGGGACAGGGGGCGTAGAAGCTTTCTTT.

This clone appeared once. V usage is TRBV4-1 and J usage is TRBJ1-2; D not resolved. V was shortened by 4 bases and J by 11 bases, with 26 bases between the two germline ends. The V gene's germline CDR1 is MGHRA and CDR2 YSYEKL. This CDR3 contains 16 residues. CDR3 nucleotides: TGCGCCAGCAGCCCTGCGCCGGCTGACACTTTCCCGGGGTACACCTTC. This gives the protein CASSPAPADTFPGYTF.

This chain links TRBV11-2 with TRBJ1-1; no firm D call. This CDR3 is built from 14 residues. The ends were cut back, 5 bases at V and 1 base at J, with 11 bases in the middle. Germline V gene sequence: CDR1 SGHAT, CDR2 FQNNGV. DNA of the CDR3: TGTGCCAGCAGCCCCCGGGTAGGGAACACTGAAGCTTTCTTT. Its translation: CASSPRVGNTEAFF.

V usage is TRBV2 and J usage is TRBJ1-6, with 11 bases identical to TRBD1. CDR1 is SNHLY and CDR2 is FYNNEI in the germline V gene. V lost 3 bases, J lost 10 bases, and 2 bases stayed unmatched. The CDR3 extends over 14 amino acids. For the CDR3, the DNA is TGTGCCAGCAGTGATCGGACAGGGGGCTCACCCCTCCACTTT. It codes for CASSDRTGGSPLHF.

The V and J genes are TRBV30 and TRBJ1-4; D call uncertain. Germline lookup yields CDR1 GTSNPN and CDR2 SVGIG (reference sequence). The CDR3 totals 15 residues. Trimming cost V 1 base and J 6 bases, with 15 bases left between them. CDR3: CAWSDGYQEHEKLFF. The CDR3 nucleotides are TGTGCCTGGAGTGATGGTTACCAAGAACATGAAAAACTGTTTTTT.